This T cell receptor (beta chain) derives from a study of blood T cells in healthy people across ages. Total RNA, at least 5 micrograms per sample, came from PBMCs. Through a sample-barcoded 5' primer and a J-beta primer mix, a second PCR was run for roughly 6 to 11 cycles. TCRdb reprocessed the 5' RACE reads with MiXCR, giving one entry per CDR3 protein. The table records roughly 1.4 million distinct CDR3 sequences, 55% to 75% of them present only once. Deletions cut 0 bases from V and 2 bases from J, with 11 bases between. This CDR3 comprises 15 residues. Germline V gives CDR1 DFQATT, CDR2 SNEGSKA (reference sequence).

The rearrangement links TRBV20-1 to TRBJ2-1; TRBD1 is a possible D gene (6 bases). The sequence was collected from a man aged 18-30 years in good health. Sequencing used blood. This CDR3 is CSARDQGLAYNEQFF. The CDR3 nucleotides are TGCAGTGCTAGAGATCAGGGGCTGGCCTACAATGAGCAGTTCTTC.